This T cell receptor beta chain was sequenced for a study of blood T cell repertoires in COVID-19. At the level of the study: Sites across the United States, Italy and Spain contributed samples from acute and convalescent COVID-19. From T cells, B-cell-depleted T cells, or PBMCs came the material, which was cDNA or gDNA.

This CDR3 has 15 amino acids. Between the trimmed V and J ends, which lost 4 bases and 0 bases, there was a span of 7 bases. In germline, CDR1 is SNHLY, CDR2 FYNNEI. Authors' processing steps: Amplifying reference gene primers gave estimates of nucleated cell counts. Assay used: immunoSEQ multiplex PCR; TCRdb lists only in-frame clones, some missing. The DNA gave D and trimming, while V, J and clone size come from that table. The sample has some 59,000 clones, 80% to 90% seen once; the top ten hold around 5.3%. Sequencing was carried out using peripheral blood. The TCR originated in a woman aged 55-69 years with acute or convalescent COVID-19. The chain recombines TRBV2 with TRBJ2-6; unclear D gene. CDR3 region: CASSASHSGANVLTF. CDR3 DNA sequence: TGTGCCAGCAGTGCGAGCCACTCTGGGGCCAACGTCCTGACTTTC.